A single sample is the source of the 26 T cell receptor beta chains below, sequenced in a study of blood T cell repertoires in COVID-19. Libraries were prepared by immunoSEQ multiplex PCR; TCRdb keeps only in-frame clonotypes and omits some of them. The sample consists of more than 100,000 clones, more than 70% of them appearing once. Sequencing was done on a sample of peripheral blood. The receptors shown here come from a man aged 55 to 70 with acute or convalescent COVID-19.

The V and J genes are TRBV15 and TRBJ1-2; TRBD1 matches at 8 bases. CDR1 is LNHNV, CDR2 YYDKDF, per germline (reference sequence). The V segment lost 3 bases and the J segment 3 bases; nucleotides outside the gene matches: 6. CDR3 size: 15 residues. The CDR3 sequence: CATSRVTGGDYGYTF. The CDR3 coding sequence is TGTGCCACCAGCAGGGTCACAGGGGGGGACTATGGCTACACCTTC.

The chain employs TRBV2 and TRBJ1-5, with D maybe TRBD1 (5 bases). Trimming left V 0 bases short and J 5 bases short, with 8 bases between. CDR1 SNHLY and CDR2 FYNNEI come from the germline V gene. CDR3 length equals 14 residues. The CDR3 spells CASSEAGRDQPQHF. The CDR3 DNA reads as TGTGCCAGCAGTGAAGCCGGCAGGGATCAGCCCCAGCATTTT.

The CDR3 bases are TGTGCCAGCAGCGTAGTGGCAATGAACACTGAAGCTTTCTTT. Translated: CASSVVAMNTEAFF. The rearrangement joins TRBV9 to TRBJ1-1; unclear D gene. V was clipped by 0 bases and J by 0 bases, with 6 bases between them. The CDR3 covers 14 residues. CDR1 is SGDLS, CDR2 YYNGEE, per germline.

This clone appeared once. The CDR3 nucleotides read TGCGCCAGCAGCTTCCAAGGGGTCCCCTCCACTGAAGCTTTCTTT. Translated: CASSFQGVPSTEAFF. V usage is TRBV5-1 and J usage is TRBJ1-1; D might be TRBD1 (5 bases). Between the trimmed V and J ends, which lost 2 bases and 4 bases, there was a span of 15 bases. The germline V gene has CDR1 SGHRS and CDR2 YFSETQ. The CDR3 loop spans 15 amino acids.

This clone appeared a single time. The gene calls are TRBV24-1 and TRBJ1-1; the D gene is possibly TRBD1 (6 bases). V was shortened by 7 bases and J by 10 bases, with 18 bases between the two germline ends. The germline V gene encodes CDR1 KGHDR and CDR2 SFDVKD. CDR3 size: 13 residues. CDR3 nucleotides: TGTGCCACCAGCGAAGACAGGTCGGGTTTAGCTTTCTTT. It codes for CATSEDRSGLAFF.

The V and J genes are TRBV2 and TRBJ1-1, with 7 bases aligning to TRBD1. V gave up 6 bases and J gave up 1 base; unmatched junction bases: 8. The CDR3 is 15 amino acids. The V gene's germline CDR1 is SNHLY and CDR2 FYNNEI. In nucleotides, the CDR3 is TGTGCCAGCAGCTCCGACAGGGCGACGAACACTGAAGCTTTCTTT. Translating gives CASSSDRATNTEAFF.

J is TRBJ2-7 and V is TRBV11-2, with D maybe TRBD2 (7 bases). Deletions cut 2 bases from V and 5 bases from J, with 19 bases between. Germline V CDR1 and CDR2: SGHAT, FQNNGV. CDR3 size: 16 residues. The CDR3 spells CASSLRGGTLAHEQYF. The CDR3 DNA is TGTGCCAGCAGCTTAAGGGGGGGGACTCTAGCCCACGAGCAGTACTTC. The full variable domain, in which reference TRBV11-2 and TRBJ2-7 provide the parts outside the CDR3, is EAGVAQSPRYKIIEKRQSVAFWCNPISGHATLYWYQQILGQGPKLLIQFQNNGVVDDSQLPKDRFSAERLKGVDSTLKIQPAKLEDSAVYLCASSLRGGTLAHEQYFGPGTRLTVT.

The V and J genes are TRBV4-2 and TRBJ1-3; 7 bases fit TRBD1. V was pared by 2 bases and J by 3 bases, with 4 bases of the junction left unmatched. Germline CDR1 and CDR2: LGHNA and YNFKEQ. The CDR3 is 15 residues long. This chain's CDR3 is CASSQNRGIGNTIYF. CDR3 nucleotides: TGTGCCAGCAGCCAAAACAGGGGTATTGGAAACACCATATATTTT.

The chain has TRBV6-1 and TRBJ1-5, with D possibly being TRBD1 (5 bases). In germline, CDR1 is MNHNS, CDR2 SASEGT. The CDR3 contains 15 residues. Deletions cut 2 bases from V and 5 bases from J, with 13 bases between. In DNA, the CDR3 is TGTGCCAGCAGTGAACCCGGGACTAACCATCAGCCCCAGCATTTT. Translation gives CASSEPGTNHQPQHF.

The chain uses TRBV4-1 and TRBJ1-2; TRBD1 might be the D (5 bases). The CDR3 has 17 amino acids. The ends were cut back, 6 bases at V and 2 bases at J, with 22 bases in the middle. Germline V gene sequence: CDR1 MGHRA, CDR2 YSYEKL. In DNA, the CDR3 is TGCGCCAGCAGTCAGATAGCTGCACCACAGGCGAACTATGGCTACACCTTC. It specifies CASSQIAAPQANYGYTF.

V is TRBV5-1 and J is TRBJ2-2, with 11 bases lining up with TRBD1. Germline V lookup: CDR1 SGHRS, CDR2 YFSETQ. V trimming: 7 bases; J trimming: 1 base; junction bases outside the gene matches: 3. CDR3 size: 15 residues. CDR3 DNA: TGCGCCAGCGGACAGGGGGCTGTGAACACCGGGGAGCTGTTTTTT. Translated, it gives CASGQGAVNTGELFF. The whole variable domain, filled in from reference TRBV5-1 and TRBJ2-2, reads KAGVTQTPRYLIKTRGQQVTLSCSPISGHRSVSWYQQTPGQGLQFLFEYFSETQRNKGNFPGRFSGRQFSNSRSEMNVSTLELGDSALYLCASGQGAVNTGELFFGEGSRLTVL.

CDR3 bases: TGTGCCAGCTCACCCGCAGGGGGCAATCAGCCCCAGCATTTT. This sequence encodes CASSPAGGNQPQHF. The chain is built from TRBV18 and TRBJ1-5; TRBD1 is a possible D gene (6 bases). Germline CDR1 reads KGHSH; CDR2 reads LQKENI. Trimming shortened V by 3 bases and J by 2 bases, and 8 bases separated the two germline ends. There are 14 residues in the CDR3.

The chain links TRBV27 to TRBJ1-2; D possibly corresponds to TRBD1 (5 bases). CDR3 length: 14 amino acids. Trimming cost V 3 bases and J 1 base, with 9 bases left between them. Per germline, CDR1 MNHEY and CDR2 SMNVEV (reference sequence). The CDR3 nucleotides read TGTGCCAGCAGTTTGGGGGGTAATAACTATGGCTACACCTTC. It specifies CASSLGGNNYGYTF.

This chain joins TRBV18 and TRBJ2-2; 9 positions agree with TRBD1. V gave up 3 bases and J gave up 7 bases; unmatched junction bases: 9. In germline, CDR1 is KGHSH, CDR2 LQKENI. The CDR3 is 16 residues long. The CDR3 reads CASSPSGTGKDGELFF. The CDR3 coding sequence is TGTGCCAGCTCACCTTCCGGGACAGGGAAGGACGGGGAGCTGTTTTTT.

V gene TRBV30 combines with J gene TRBJ1-2, with D maybe TRBD1 (5 bases). CDR3 size: 12 residues. V lost 3 bases and J 5 bases, leaving 10 bases between the germline ends. Germline assignment: CDR1 GTSNPN and CDR2 SVGIG (reference sequence). The CDR3 DNA sequence: TGTGCCTGGAGCCCACAGGCGTATGGCTACACCTTC. The encoded protein is CAWSPQAYGYTF.

This clone was picked up one time. The chain has TRBV5-8 and TRBJ1-5; D is possibly TRBD1 (6 bases). The germline V gene has CDR1 SGHTS and CDR2 YDEGEE. V was trimmed by 4 bases and J by 1 base, leaving 12 bases between them. The CDR3 totals 15 residues. The CDR3, as DNA: TGTGCCAGCAGCCGAGGACAGATGAGCAATCAGCCCCAGCATTTT. Protein: CASSRGQMSNQPQHF.

This clone was counted only a few times. The chain employs TRBV9 and TRBJ2-2; D may be TRBD1 (5 bases). Per germline, CDR1 SGDLS and CDR2 YYNGEE. The germline V and J ends were trimmed by 1 base and 3 bases, with 13 bases remaining between them. CDR3 length: 16 amino acids. The DNA of the CDR3 is TGTGCCAGCAGCGTACCGCAGGGTATGGACACCGGGGAGCTGTTTTTT. Its translation is CASSVPQGMDTGELFF. Together with reference TRBV9 and TRBJ2-2, the CDR3 gives the full variable domain: DSGVTQTPKHLITATGQRVTLRCSPRSGDLSVYWYQQSLDQGLQFLIQYYNGEERAKGNILERFSAQQFPDLHSELNLSSLELGDSALYFCASSVPQGMDTGELFFGEGSRLTVL.

J is TRBJ1-5 and V is TRBV2; possibly TRBD1 for D (6 bases). V gave up 1 base and J gave up 5 bases, with 12 bases separating them. The germline V gene has CDR1 SNHLY and CDR2 FYNNEI. This CDR3 is built from 15 residues. The CDR3: CASSEDRAGDQPQHF. DNA for the CDR3: TGTGCCAGCAGTGAAGACAGGGCCGGGGATCAGCCCCAGCATTTT.

The chain carries TRBV3-1 (or the pseudogene TRBV3-2) and TRBJ1-2; TRBD1 matches 9 bases. V dropped 4 bases and J dropped 7; count of bases not matched to a gene: 7. The CDR3 runs to 14 residues. Germline CDR1 and CDR2: LGHDT and YNNKEL (reference sequence). DNA of the CDR3: TGTGCCAGCAGCCGACAGGGGGGTGTTTCTGGCTACACCTTC. Protein: CASSRQGGVSGYTF.

This chain joins TRBV6-1 and TRBJ2-7, with a weak D call TRBD2 (7 bases). CDR1 and CDR2 from the germline V gene are MNHNS and SASEGT. The CDR3 spans 19 residues. V was trimmed by 4 bases and J by 0 bases, leaving 25 bases between them. CDR3 DNA sequence: TGTGCCAGCAGTGTTAGGTCCGGGGGGCTCCTAGCCAGCTCCTACGAGCAGTACTTC. It codes for CASSVRSGGLLASSYEQYF.

The chain combines TRBV5-5 with TRBJ2-2, with a possible D match to TRBD1 (5 bases). Per germline, CDR1 SGHKS and CDR2 YYEKEE (reference sequence). V shed 4 bases and J shed 0 bases, with 7 bases lying between them. The CDR3 is 14 amino acids. The chain's CDR3 is CASSQGTNTGELFF. The CDR3 bases are TGTGCCAGCAGCCAGGGTACGAACACCGGGGAGCTGTTTTTT.

The gene calls are TRBV15 and TRBJ2-2; 7 bases map to TRBD2. V dropped 3 bases and J dropped 7; count of bases not matched to a gene: 17. Germline-derived CDR1 and CDR2 are LNHNV and YYDKDF (reference sequence). The CDR3 totals 18 residues. The CDR3 sequence: CATSSNLVVSGGNGELFF. CDR3 nucleotides: TGTGCCACCAGCAGCAACCTGGTTGTCTCGGGAGGCAACGGGGAGCTGTTTTTT.

This rearrangement joins TRBV24-1 to TRBJ1-5, with D uncertain. The V and J ends lost 4 bases and 5 bases respectively, with 14 bases between them. This CDR3 spans 15 amino acids. CDR1 is KGHDR, CDR2 SFDVKD, per germline. The CDR3 sequence: CATSDQSHGDQPQHF. CDR3 coding DNA: TGTGCCACCAGTGACCAGTCACACGGGGATCAGCCCCAGCATTTT.

This chain uses TRBV7-9 with TRBJ2-7; 7 nucleotides match TRBD2. The V gene end was trimmed by 4 bases and the J gene end by 0 bases; junction bases not matched to a gene: 6. The V gene's germline CDR1 is SEHNR and CDR2 FQNEAQ (reference sequence). This CDR3 is 15 amino acids long. For the CDR3, the DNA is TGTGCCAGCAGCTCAGTAGCGGGTGCCTCCTACGAGCAGTACTTC. Protein product: CASSSVAGASYEQYF.

This chain uses TRBV5-8 with TRBJ2-7; 12 nucleotides match TRBD1. The CDR3 runs to 15 residues. V lost 3 bases, J lost 3 bases, and 4 bases stayed unmatched. Germline CDR1 and CDR2: SGHTS and YDEGEE. CDR3 amino acids: CASSSGQGAVYEQYF. Here the CDR3 DNA reads TGTGCCAGCAGCTCGGGACAGGGGGCGGTCTACGAGCAGTACTTC.

The chain couples TRBV5-4 to TRBJ1-1; 7 nucleotides match TRBD1. J lost 5 bases, V lost 6 bases, and 7 bases had no gene match. The V gene's germline CDR1 is SGHNT and CDR2 YYREEE (reference sequence). The CDR3 has 13 amino acids. CDR3 residues: CASTLQGGTEAFF. In DNA form, the CDR3 reads TGTGCCAGCACCCTCCAGGGGGGAACTGAAGCTTTCTTT. Full variable domain (missing parts from reference TRBV5-4 and TRBJ1-1): ETGVTQSPTHLIKTRGQQVTLRCSSQSGHNTVSWYQQALGQGPQFIFQYYREEENGRGNFPPRFSGLQFPNYSSELNVNALELDDSALYLCASTLQGGTEAFFGQGTRLTVV.